These 30 T cell receptor beta chains share one sample of origin, sequenced in a study of blood T cell repertoires in COVID-19. TCRdb's copy holds only in-frame clones and misses some; the assay was immunoSEQ multiplex PCR. The sample consists of about 200,000 clones, roughly 80% of them appearing once. The sequenced material came from peripheral blood. Source of these receptors: a woman aged 70-85 years with COVID-19, enrolled during active disease.

The rearrangement links TRBV5-1 to TRBJ1-2, with 7 bases aligning to TRBD1. This CDR3 is 15 amino acids long. The junction had 8 bases not matched to a gene; V was cut back by 3 bases and J by 3 bases. CDR1 SGHRS and CDR2 YFSETQ come from the germline V gene. The CDR3 DNA sequence: TGCGCCAGCAGCTCTTTCCCTGACAGGGACTATGGCTACACCTTC. Translated, it gives CASSSFPDRDYGYTF.

The V call is TRBV5-5, the J call TRBJ1-2; 10 bases fit TRBD1. The V segment lost 5 bases and the J segment 7 bases; nucleotides outside the gene matches: 14. In germline, CDR1 is SGHKS, CDR2 YYEKEE (reference sequence). This CDR3 has 16 amino acids. CDR3 nucleotide sequence: TGTGCCAGCAGTTCAGGCACTCCGGGACAGGGGTCTGGCTACACCTTC. As protein: CASSSGTPGQGSGYTF. Based on the CDR3 plus reference TRBV5-5 and TRBJ1-2, the full variable domain is DAGVTQSPTHLIKTRGQQVTLRCSPISGHKSVSWYQQVLGQGPQFIFQYYEKEERGRGNFPDRFSARQFPNYSSELNVNALLLGDSALYLCASSSGTPGQGSGYTFGSGTRLTVV.

The chain joins TRBV4-3 to TRBJ2-7; D might be TRBD2 (5 bases). This CDR3 is 14 amino acids long. Between the trimmed V and J ends, which lost 2 bases and 3 bases, there was a span of 11 bases. The germline gives CDR1 LGHNA, CDR2 YSLEER. CDR3 in amino acids: CASSQSGNLYEQYF. CDR3 nucleotides: TGCGCCAGCAGCCAAAGCGGAAACCTCTACGAGCAGTACTTC.

V and J are TRBV7-8 and TRBJ1-5; possible D gene TRBD1, 6 bases. V was shortened by 2 bases and J by 4 bases, with 9 bases between the two germline ends. The CDR3 covers 14 residues. Germline values: CDR1 SGHVS, CDR2 FQNEAQ. This CDR3 is CASSLTGRNQPQHF. As DNA, the CDR3 is TGTGCCAGCAGCTTAACAGGGCGGAATCAGCCCCAGCATTTT.

This clone was observed a few times. V usage is TRBV28 and J usage is TRBJ2-7; TRBD2 matches at 8 bases. Per germline, CDR1 MDHEN and CDR2 SYDVKM. CDR3 length: 15 residues. V dropped 10 bases and J dropped 0; count of bases not matched to a gene: 11. CDR3 region: CATTPAGGSSYEQYF. In DNA, the CDR3 is TGTGCCACCACCCCTGCGGGGGGAAGCTCCTACGAGCAGTACTTC.

This chain links TRBV20-1 with TRBJ1-2; maybe TRBD1 (6 bases). The CDR3 contains 15 residues. CDR1 and CDR2 from the germline V gene are DFQATT and SNEGSKA (reference sequence). V was clipped by 3 bases and J by 0 bases, with 14 bases between them. The CDR3 nucleotides are TGCAGTGCTAGTACGCGGACAGCATCTAACTATGGCTACACCTTC. This translates into CSASTRTASNYGYTF.

J is TRBJ2-3 and V is TRBV5-1; 9 nucleotides match TRBD2. J was trimmed by 2 bases and V by 4 bases; bases with no gene match: 8. This CDR3 has 16 residues. Germline V gives CDR1 SGHRS, CDR2 YFSETQ. CDR3 bases: TGCGCCAGCAGCCCAAGTAGCGGGAGAGTCACAGATACGCAGTATTTT. Protein product: CASSPSSGRVTDTQYF.

The rearrangement uses TRBV9 and TRBJ1-1; D remains ambiguous. V lost 0 bases to trimming and J lost 0 bases, with 9 bases between them. This CDR3 contains 15 residues. CDR1 and CDR2 from the germline V gene are SGDLS and YYNGEE. CDR3 amino acids: CASSVGAGMNTEAFF. CDR3 in DNA: TGTGCCAGCAGCGTAGGTGCAGGAATGAACACTGAAGCTTTCTTT.

The V call is TRBV5-6, the J call TRBJ1-2; TRBD1 is a possible D gene (6 bases). V lost 4 bases and J lost 6, with 13 bases in between. The CDR3 runs 13 residues. Germline values: CDR1 SGHDT, CDR2 YYEEEE. In DNA, the CDR3 is TGTGCCAGCAGCCAACAGGGTGTGAATGGCTACACCTTC. It specifies CASSQQGVNGYTF.

CDR3 in DNA: TGTGCCAGCAGTTCCTACCACAGTTATCTAGCCAAAAACATTCAGTACTTC. Translating it yields CASSSYHSYLAKNIQYF. The chain joins TRBV7-9 to TRBJ2-4; the D is unclear. The CDR3 covers 17 residues. Germline-derived CDR1 and CDR2 are SEHNR and FQNEAQ (reference sequence). The V gene lost 6 bases and the J gene lost 0 bases, with 18 bases spanning the gap. Complete variable domain (other parts from reference TRBV7-9 and TRBJ2-4): DTGVSQNPRHKITKRGQNVTFRCDPISEHNRLYWYRQTLGQGPEFLTYFQNEAQLEKSRLLSDRFSAERPKGSFSTLEIQRTEQGDSAMYLCASSSYHSYLAKNIQYFGAGTRLSVL.

This sequence joins TRBV7-2 and TRBJ1-1; no firm D call. Germline-derived CDR1 and CDR2 are SGHTA and FQGNSA. Between the trimmed V and J ends, which lost 4 bases and 2 bases, there was a span of 14 bases. This CDR3 region has 15 residues. The CDR3 nucleotides are TGTGCCAGCAGCTCCCCAAGCGTATATAACACTGAAGCTTTCTTT. It translates to CASSSPSVYNTEAFF.

The chain links TRBV7-2 to TRBJ2-3; 10 bases line up with TRBD2. Trimming at V came to 0 bases and at J to 7 bases, leaving 13 bases not matched to a gene. The CDR3 runs to 18 residues. CDR1 is SGHTA and CDR2 is FQGNSA in the germline V gene. Here the CDR3 reads CASSLASGASGRANTQYF. The CDR3 region has the DNA TGTGCCAGCAGCTTAGCGTCTGGAGCTAGCGGGAGAGCCAATACGCAGTATTTT.

The genes are TRBV19 and TRBJ1-1; D remains ambiguous. V was pared by 3 bases and J by 7 bases, with 9 bases between. Germline CDR1 and CDR2: LNHDA and SQIVND (reference sequence). This CDR3 contains 12 residues. CDR3 residues: CASSIGVSEAFF. The CDR3 coding sequence is TGTGCCAGTAGTATCGGTGTTAGTGAAGCTTTCTTT.

On this clone: The sample contains more than one DNA sequence encoding this CDR3. V gene TRBV28 combines with J gene TRBJ1-2; D is uncertain. The CDR3 sequence is 12 residues long. The germline CDR1 and CDR2 sequences are MDHEN and SYDVKM. With 6 bases removed from V and 1 base from J, the gap between germline ends came to 6 bases. This CDR3 is CASSLRNYGYTF. CDR3 bases: TGTGCCAGCAGCTTACGTAACTATGGCTACACCTTC.

This sequence joins TRBV10-1 and TRBJ1-1; maybe TRBD1 (5 bases). CDR1 WNHNN and CDR2 SYGVQD come from the germline V gene (reference sequence). Trimming stripped 6 bases from V and 4 bases from J, with 12 bases between. This CDR3 spans 13 amino acids. DNA for the CDR3: TGCGCCAGCAGCCGGGACTTGAGCACTGAAGCTTTCTTT. It encodes CASSRDLSTEAFF.

J is TRBJ2-7 and V is TRBV30; 10 bases align to TRBD2. J was trimmed by 0 bases and V by 1 base; bases with no gene match: 9. The V gene's germline CDR1 is GTSNPN and CDR2 SVGIG (reference sequence). The CDR3 loop spans 17 amino acids. The CDR3 sequence: CAWSGPTSGISSYEQYF. Here the CDR3 DNA reads TGTGCCTGGAGTGGCCCTACTAGCGGGATAAGCTCCTACGAGCAGTACTTC.

This sequence joins TRBV5-4 and TRBJ1-1; D may be TRBD1 (5 bases). Germline V gives CDR1 SGHNT, CDR2 YYREEE (reference sequence). The CDR3 length is 13 residues. V was cut by 5 bases and J by 7 bases, with 15 bases left in between. In nucleotides, the CDR3 is TGTGCCAGCAGTTCACAGGATAGGTTTGAAGCTTTCTTT. Translation: CASSSQDRFEAFF.

This clone showed up just once. The same CDR3 is also encoded by other DNA sequences in this sample. The chain carries TRBV19 and TRBJ1-1, with a possible D match to TRBD1 (5 bases). Trimming stripped 2 bases from V and 4 bases from J, with 8 bases between. The CDR3 has 13 amino acids. Per the germline V gene, CDR1 is LNHDA and CDR2 is SQIVND (reference sequence). The CDR3 reads CASSIQGGTEAFF. The CDR3 nucleotides are TGTGCCAGTAGTATACAGGGAGGCACTGAAGCTTTCTTT.

The V and J genes are TRBV3-1 (or the pseudogene TRBV3-2) and TRBJ2-5, with 7 bases matching TRBD1. There are 17 residues in the CDR3. J lost 3 bases, V lost 0 bases, and 10 bases had no gene match. The germline V gene encodes CDR1 LGHDT and CDR2 YNNKEL (reference sequence). The chain's CDR3 is CASSQDIRDSGEETQYF. The CDR3 DNA reads TGTGCCAGCAGCCAAGACATCAGGGACAGTGGGGAAGAGACCCAGTACTTC.

Comment on this clone: The same CDR3 arises from other DNA sequences in this sample as well. The V and J genes are TRBV6-4 and TRBJ2-1; 10 positions match TRBD2. Germline-derived CDR1 and CDR2 are MRHNA and SNTAGT. V trimming: 8 bases; J trimming: 1 base; junction bases outside the gene matches: 5. The CDR3 is 15 amino acids. This chain's CDR3 is CASSRTSGSYNEQFF. CDR3 nucleotides: TGTGCCAGCTCCAGGACTAGCGGTTCCTACAATGAGCAGTTCTTC.

V is TRBV20-1 and J is TRBJ2-5, with D uncertain. Germline V gives CDR1 DFQATT, CDR2 SNEGSKA (reference sequence). The CDR3 has 11 residues. The ends were cut back, 4 bases at V and 3 bases at J, with 6 bases in the middle. CDR3 nucleotides: TGCAGTGCTAAGAGTAAAGAGACCCAGTACTTC. Residues: CSAKSKETQYF.

The V call is TRBV25-1, the J call TRBJ2-1; 9 bases are shared with TRBD1. Germline V gene data show CDR1 as MGHDK and CDR2 as SYGVNS. The CDR3 contains 16 residues. The J segment lost 4 bases and the V segment lost 3 bases, leaving 7 bases of the junction unmatched. CDR3 sequence reads: CASSDRGDRVYNEQFF. In DNA, the CDR3 is TGTGCCAGCAGTGATAGGGGGGACAGGGTATACAATGAGCAGTTCTTC. Full variable domain (rest looked up from reference TRBV25-1 and TRBJ2-1): EADIYQTPRYLVIGTGKKITLECSQTMGHDKMYWYQQDPGMELHLIHYSYGVNSTEKGDLSSESTVSRIRTEHFPLTLESARPSHTSQYLCASSDRGDRVYNEQFFGPGTRLTVL.

The chain employs TRBV18 and TRBJ1-4; 8 nucleotides agree with TRBD1. In germline, CDR1 is KGHSH, CDR2 LQKENI. There are 15 residues in the CDR3. With V trimmed by 0 bases and J by 8 bases, 5 bases remained unmatched. CDR3 in amino acids: CASSPPSGGWEKLFF. CDR3 nucleotides: TGTGCCAGCTCACCACCTTCAGGGGGCTGGGAAAAACTGTTTTTT.

The V call is TRBV29-1, the J call TRBJ1-1; tentatively, D is TRBD1 (6 bases). The CDR3 is 12 residues long. Germline V lookup: CDR1 SQVTM, CDR2 ANQGSEA. Trimming removed 4 bases at V and 1 base at J, with 7 bases between. CDR3 amino acids: CSVGQANTEAFF. The CDR3 coding sequence is TGCAGCGTTGGACAGGCGAACACTGAAGCTTTCTTT. The full variable domain, in which reference TRBV29-1 and TRBJ1-1 provide the parts outside the CDR3, is SAVISQKPSRDICQRGTSLTIQCQVDSQVTMMFWYRQQPGQSLTLIATANQGSEATYESGFVIDKFPISRPNLTFSTLTVSNMSPEDSSIYLCSVGQANTEAFFGQGTRLTVV.

In regard to this clone: A much larger clone lies one base from this, so it may be a read error. V gene TRBV28 combines with J gene TRBJ2-3; 9 bases are shared with TRBD2. Germline lookup yields CDR1 MDHEN and CDR2 SYDVKM. The CDR3 is made up of 17 amino acids. The CDR3 DNA reads TGTGCCAGCAGCTTCACCCCGAGTAGCGGGGGCACAGATATGCAGTATTTT. Amino acid sequence: CASSFTPSSGGTDMQYF.

CDR3 DNA sequence: TGTGCCAGCAGTTTTAGTACTAATCAGCCCCAGCATTTT. Translation: CASSFSTNQPQHF. The rearrangement uses TRBV27 and TRBJ1-5; D is unresolved. Trimming removed 3 bases at V and 4 bases at J, with 7 bases between. CDR3 size: 13 residues. The V gene's germline CDR1 is MNHEY and CDR2 SMNVEV (reference sequence).

The V call is TRBV5-1, the J call TRBJ2-2, with D unclear. The CDR3 extends over 13 amino acids. V was clipped by 5 bases and J by 4 bases, with 9 bases between them. Germline V gene data show CDR1 as SGHRS and CDR2 as YFSETQ. As DNA, the CDR3 is TGCGCCAGCAGGAGTAGTTTCACCGGGGAGCTGTTTTTT. Translating it yields CASRSSFTGELFF.

This chain links TRBV19 with TRBJ2-2; 9 nucleotides match TRBD1. The CDR3 extends over 16 amino acids. With V trimmed by 11 bases and J by 5 bases, 15 bases remained unmatched. The germline V gene encodes CDR1 LNHDA and CDR2 SQIVND (reference sequence). The CDR3 protein is CASGSYRGLHTGELFF. The CDR3 bases are TGTGCCTCCGGCTCTTACAGGGGGCTACATACCGGGGAGCTGTTTTTT.

The chain couples TRBV30 to TRBJ1-2; TRBD1 might be the D (6 bases). This CDR3 has 12 amino acids. The V end lost 6 bases, the J end lost 1 base, and 9 bases lay between the germline ends. Germline-derived CDR1 and CDR2 are GTSNPN and SVGIG (reference sequence). CDR3 amino acids: CACRQDNYGYTF. The CDR3 bases are TGTGCCTGCCGACAGGATAACTATGGCTACACCTTC.

J is TRBJ1-1 and V is TRBV12-3 or TRBV12-4; 7 bases agree with TRBD1. J lost 4 bases, V lost 6 bases, and 5 bases had no gene match. CDR3 size: 13 residues. CDR3 amino acids: CASSYGQATEAFF. CDR3 nucleotides: TGTGCCAGCAGCTATGGACAGGCCACTGAAGCTTTCTTT.